The 19 T cell receptor beta chains below come from one sample, sequenced in a study of tumor and adjacent non-tumor tissue in lung cancer. Three rounds of nested PCR, following a modified ARM-PCR protocol, produced the TCRbeta library. TCRdb called the multiplex PCR reads again in MiXCR, with one record for every CDR3 protein. The profile covers more than 35,000 distinct CDR3 sequences, with roughly three fifths appearing a single time and roughly 20% taken by the ten largest. The template was RNA from unsorted bulk tissue. This non-tumor lung sample came from over 3 cm beyond the tumor edge. The source material was distant non-tumor lung tissue. These receptors were obtained from a woman in her forties with non-small cell lung cancer.

This clonotype was seen repeatedly, ten times or more. The chain recombines TRBV7-9 with TRBJ2-1; 9 bases fit TRBD2. The CDR3 is 15 residues long. The germline gives CDR1 SEHNR, CDR2 FQNEAQ (reference sequence). V shed 1 base, J shed 7 bases, and the junction held 5 bases outside the gene matches. CDR3 sequence reads: CASSLVSSGKNEQFF. CDR3 nucleotide sequence: TGTGCCAGCAGCTTAGTCTCTAGCGGGAAAAATGAGCAGTTCTTC.

In this sample, this clonotype turned up once. This may stem from a read error, because a much larger clone lies one nucleotide away. The gene calls are TRBV5-1 and TRBJ1-1; D gene uncertain. Germline V gene sequence: CDR1 SGHRS, CDR2 YFSETQ. The CDR3 has 14 amino acids. With 0 bases removed from V and 0 bases from J, the gap between germline ends came to 6 bases. The CDR3 loop reads CASSLGSVNTEAFF. CDR3 sequence (DNA): TGCGCCAGCAGCTTGGGGTCCGTGAACACTGAAGCTTTCTTT.

A word on this clonotype: Since no conserved phenylalanine or tryptophan closes the CDR3, a read error is the likely cause. The chain has TRBV11-3 and TRBJ2-3, with a tentative D call TRBD1 (6 bases). Germline CDR1 and CDR2: SGHNT and YENEEA. The CDR3 is 17 residues long. The CDR3 DNA reads as TGTGCAAGCAGCTTAGAGGGGGTACTGGCCCCCACAGATACGCAGTATTTG. Its protein is CASSLEGVLAPTDTQYL.

The chain combines TRBV5-1 with TRBJ2-3, with 11 bases matching TRBD2. CDR1 is SGHRS, CDR2 YFSETQ, per germline. The V and J ends lost 6 bases and 3 bases, in that order; junction bases with no gene match: 18. The CDR3 spans 19 residues. CDR3 in DNA: TGCGCCAGCACGAATCCATGGGCTAGCGGGGGGACTAGTACAGATACGCAGTATTTT. Protein: CASTNPWASGGTSTDTQYF.

With regard to this clonotype: Possible read error: a much larger clone is one base away. The gene calls are TRBV10-2 and TRBJ1-6, with a tentative D call TRBD1 (5 bases). CDR3 length: 15 amino acids. The V gene lost 6 bases and the J gene lost 6 bases, with 15 bases spanning the gap. Germline lookup yields CDR1 WSHSY and CDR2 SAAADI. This CDR3 is CASRDRDGRNSPLHF. The CDR3 DNA sequence: TGCGCCAGCAGGGACCGGGACGGGCGTAATTCACCCCTCCACTTT.

The chain uses TRBV29-1 and TRBJ1-1, with a tentative D call TRBD1 (5 bases). CDR1 and CDR2 from the germline V gene are SQVTM and ANQGSEA. Trimming took off 7 bases at V and 1 base at J, with 13 bases between the two ends. The CDR3 has 13 residues. The CDR3 loop reads CSAMGRENTEAFF. The DNA of the CDR3 is TGCAGCGCCATGGGACGGGAGAACACTGAAGCTTTCTTT.

This clonotype was seen only once. The conserved phenylalanine or tryptophan is not found at the CDR3 terminus, so this likely reflects a read error. The DNA of the CDR3 is TGCGCCAGTAGCCCGTCGGTTAGGGGAGTTACCGAAGCTTTCTCT. Encoded protein: CASSPSVRGVTEAFS. The genes are TRBV4-1 and TRBJ1-1, with D perhaps matching TRBD1 (5 bases). Per germline, CDR1 MGHRA and CDR2 YSYEKL. The CDR3 has 15 amino acids.

This clonotype turned up a few times. A much bigger clone sits one base away, suggesting this may be a read error. The genes are TRBV29-1 and TRBJ2-1; TRBD1 is a possible D gene (5 bases). Trimming shortened V by 1 base and J by 8 bases, and 21 bases separated the two germline ends. The germline V gene encodes CDR1 SQVTM and CDR2 ANQGSEA. The CDR3 is made up of 16 amino acids. This CDR3 is CSVEGSGWEGHHEQFF. CDR3 DNA: TGCAGCGTTGAAGGGTCAGGCTGGGAAGGACACCATGAGCAGTTCTTC.

For this clonotype: A junction end diverges from the germline sequence, so it may reflect a read error. The chain recombines TRBV11-2 with TRBJ1-5; a possible D gene is TRBD1 (5 bases). This CDR3 is built from 15 residues. CDR1 and CDR2 (germline): SGHAT, FQNNGV. CDR3 bases: TGTACCAGCAGCTTCAAAGGGGCACCCAACCAGCCCCAGCATTTT. It specifies CTSSFKGAPNQPQHF.

This clonotype was seen just once. The CDR3 does not end in the conserved phenylalanine or tryptophan, so this is likely a read error. V is TRBV5-4 and J is TRBJ2-7; perhaps D is TRBD1 or TRBD2 (5 bases each). CDR3 length: 14 amino acids. Germline lookup yields CDR1 SGHNT and CDR2 YYREEE (reference sequence). Trimming cost V 5 bases and J 6 bases, with 18 bases left between them. This CDR3 is CASSSGPSLVEQYH. The CDR3 DNA follows: TGTGCCAGCAGTTCGGGACCATCTTTAGTCGAGCAGTACCAC.

This clonotype is a singleton in its sample. One end of the junction is discordant with germline, which a read error may explain. V gene TRBV11-2 combines with J gene TRBJ2-1, with 7 bases fitting TRBD2. The CDR3 is made up of 18 amino acids. The germline gives CDR1 SGHAT, CDR2 FQNNGV. The CDR3 spells CASRSGLEGGPGANGQFF. The DNA for the CDR3 is TGTGCCAGCAGATCTGGACTAGAGGGAGGCCCTGGGGCCAATGGGCAGTTCTTC.

Concerning this clonotype itself: One base away lies a much larger clone, so this may be a sequencing read error. The rearrangement links TRBV28 to TRBJ2-1; possibly TRBD2 for D (6 bases). CDR1 is MDHEN, CDR2 SYDVKM, per germline. This CDR3 comprises 13 residues. The CDR3 is CASNLFPAGPGIF. The CDR3 region has the DNA TGTGCCAGCAATTTATTCCCAGCGGGCCCCGGGATCTTC.

About this clonotype: A much larger clone differs by one base, so this may be a read error. The rearrangement joins TRBV28 to TRBJ1-4; D remains ambiguous. Germline V lookup: CDR1 MDHEN, CDR2 SYDVKM. CDR3 length equals 12 residues. Between the trimmed V and J ends, which lost 2 bases and 10 bases, there was a span of 8 bases. The CDR3 spells CASSLRGGKLFF. The CDR3 DNA reads as TGTGCCAGCAGTTTACGGGGAGGAAAACTGTTTTTT.

Note on this clonotype: It may be a read error: a sequence one base away is much more abundant. Given the absence of the conserved phenylalanine or tryptophan at the CDR3 end, a read error is likely. This chain links TRBV16 with TRBJ1-6; D unclear. Germline values: CDR1 KGHSY, CDR2 FQNENV. The CDR3 has 14 residues. The germline V and J ends were trimmed by 2 bases and 7 bases, with 9 bases remaining between them. The CDR3, as DNA: TGTGCCAGCAGCCAACGGTTGGGGAATTCACCCCTCCACTAT. This sequence encodes CASSQRLGNSPLHY.

Note on this clonotype: A read error is possible here, since a much larger clone lies one base away. This sequence joins TRBV12-3 or TRBV12-4 and TRBJ2-5; 7 bases align to TRBD2. Trimming removed 6 bases from V and 5 bases from J; junction bases left unmatched: 15. The CDR3 is 16 amino acids. CDR3 sequence reads: CASSQTSWGVGETQYF. CDR3 DNA: TGTGCCAGCAGCCAGACTAGCTGGGGGGTTGGGGAGACCCAGTACTTC.

This clonotype was observed once. One end of the junction is discordant with germline, which a read error may explain. V and J are TRBV12-3 or TRBV12-4 and TRBJ1-5, with D possibly being TRBD1 (5 bases). This CDR3 region has 14 residues. The CDR3 DNA is TGTGCAAGCAGTTACGGGGGGAAAAAACAGCCCCAGCATTTT. Protein sequence: CASSYGGKKQPQHF.

Concerning this clonotype: At one of its ends the junction is not consistent with the germline gene, which may arise from a read error. The chain uses TRBV11-2 and TRBJ1-2; D is possibly TRBD1 (6 bases). Germline V gene data show CDR1 as SGHAT and CDR2 as FQNNGV. The CDR3 sequence is 14 residues long. The CDR3 sequence is CASSDQQGFSGHAF. The CDR3 DNA reads as TGTGCCAGCAGCGATCAACAGGGATTCTCTGGCCACGCTTTC.

About this clonotype: The junction differs from germline at one of its ends, possibly a read error. The chain joins TRBV11-2 to TRBJ2-2; perhaps TRBD2 as D (5 bases). The CDR3 totals 14 residues. Germline CDR1 and CDR2: SGHAT and FQNNGV. As DNA, the CDR3 is TGTGCCAGCAACGGACGGCTTACAACCGGGGAGCTGTTATTT. Residues: CASNGRLTTGELLF.

With respect to this clonotype: The junction departs from germline at one end; a sequencing error may be responsible. The V call is TRBV29-1, the J call TRBJ2-1; D perhaps matches TRBD2 (6 bases). This CDR3 is built from 17 residues. Germline V gives CDR1 SQVTM, CDR2 ANQGSEA. DNA of the CDR3: TGTAGCGTTGAAGATCTGCAAGGCGGGACCTCCTACAATGAGCAGTTCTTC. This sequence encodes CSVEDLQGGTSYNEQFF.